Shown below are 9 T cell receptor beta chains from a single sample sequenced in a study of T cell changes during pregnancy in multiple sclerosis. Profiled with immunoSEQ multiplex PCR; TCRdb holds only in-frame clones, not every one. Here the sample spans about 40,000 clones, roughly nine tenths being singletons. The sample here was CD4+ T cells from peripheral blood mononuclear cells, taken after pregnancy. The receptors were sampled from a female donor with multiple sclerosis, enrolled in a pregnancy study.

This sequence joins TRBV6-6 and TRBJ1-5; D gene unclear. CDR3 length: 16 amino acids. Germline CDR1 and CDR2: MNHNY and SVGAGI (reference sequence). The germline V and J ends were trimmed by 5 bases and 3 bases, with 17 bases remaining between them. The CDR3 region is CASSLTRTGYNQPQHF. The CDR3, as DNA: TGTGCCAGCAGTCTTACCCGGACGGGGTACAATCAGCCCCAGCATTTT.

This sequence joins TRBV5-6 and TRBJ1-4; 9 bases map to TRBD1. Germline CDR1 is SGHDT and CDR2 is YYEEEE. The V segment lost 4 bases and the J segment 0 bases; nucleotides outside the gene matches: 7. This CDR3 has 17 amino acids. This CDR3 is CASSLQGAFATNEKLFF. The CDR3 DNA sequence: TGTGCCAGCAGCCTACAGGGGGCCTTTGCAACTAATGAAAAACTGTTTTTT.

The chain has TRBV19 and TRBJ2-7; 9 bases align to TRBD2. This CDR3 is built from 16 residues. Trimming removed 9 bases from V and 0 bases from J; junction bases left unmatched: 12. Per the germline V gene, CDR1 is LNHDA and CDR2 is SQIVND (reference sequence). The CDR3 spells CASARGSGRSSYEQYF. In DNA form, the CDR3 reads TGTGCCAGCGCCCGGGGAAGCGGGAGGAGCTCCTACGAGCAGTACTTC.

This chain connects TRBV5-1 to TRBJ2-1; 10 bases are a match to TRBD1. CDR1 is SGHRS and CDR2 is YFSETQ in the germline V gene. The V and J ends lost 7 bases and 9 bases, in that order; junction bases with no gene match: 13. The CDR3 is 15 amino acids. As DNA, the CDR3 is TGCGCCAGCCGTCCCCCGGGACAGGGGTATGGTGAGCAGTTCTTC. It translates to CASRPPGQGYGEQFF.

This CDR3 reads CAISDPTGVDTEAFF. Here the CDR3 DNA reads TGTGCCATCAGTGATCCCACAGGGGTGGACACTGAAGCTTTCTTT. V gene TRBV10-3 combines with J gene TRBJ1-1; TRBD1 matches at 7 bases. The germline CDR1 and CDR2 sequences are ENHRY and SYGVKD. CDR3 size: 15 residues. With V trimmed by 3 bases and J by 3 bases, 7 bases remained unmatched.

This clone was seen only a few times. The V and J genes are TRBV5-1 and TRBJ2-5; 7 bases line up with TRBD2. The CDR3 spans 13 residues. Germline trimming cut 2 bases from V and 5 bases from J; bases unmatched to any gene: 3. CDR1 and CDR2 from the germline V gene are SGHRS and YFSETQ. The chain's CDR3 is CASSFAGAETQYF. The CDR3 bases are TGCGCCAGCAGCTTCGCGGGAGCCGAGACCCAGTACTTC.

The chain employs TRBV6-1 and TRBJ2-6, with TRBD2 matching 8 bases. The CDR3 extends over 18 amino acids. V lost 0 bases and J lost 0; bases outside the gene matches: 4. Germline CDR1 reads MNHNS; CDR2 reads SASEGT. CDR3 region: CASSEASGGSSGANVLTF. The DNA of the CDR3 is TGTGCCAGCAGTGAAGCGTCGGGGGGGAGCTCTGGGGCCAACGTCCTGACTTTC.

The rearrangement joins TRBV2 to TRBJ2-5; TRBD2 might be the D (6 bases). The J call could be wrong; TRBJ2-7 is a better fit for the DNA end. This CDR3 region has 15 residues. From germline, CDR1 is SNHLY and CDR2 FYNNEI. The CDR3 region is CASSASLALIYEQYF. CDR3 nucleotides: TGTGCCAGCAGTGCTAGTCTAGCGCTTATCTACGAGCAGTACTTC.

V usage is TRBV27 and J usage is TRBJ2-1; 7 nucleotides agree with TRBD2. Per germline, CDR1 MNHEY and CDR2 SMNVEV (reference sequence). The CDR3 is 16 amino acids. J lost 4 bases, V lost 7 bases, and 13 bases had no gene match. For the CDR3, the DNA is TGTGCCAGCACCCCGGGAAAGCTAGCGGTTTACAATGAGCAGTTCTTC. This codes for CASTPGKLAVYNEQFF.